Listed below are T cell receptor beta chains from one sample, sequenced in a study of graft-versus-host responses after intestinal transplantation. Data came from immunoSEQ multiplex PCR; TCRdb stores just in-frame clones and leaves some out. The sample lists 100,000 to 120,000 clones; roughly 95% were seen once. Antigens for these TCRs are unknown. The sequencing used unstimulated CD8+ T cells sorted from spleen or lymph node cells, collected before intestinal transplant. Source of these receptors: a human donor who received an intestinal transplant. The CDR3 runs from the conserved cysteine through the conserved F or W. A D gene is named only where the DNA matches it firmly. Clone size, where shown, is once, few, many, or a class for clones that have expanded.

V	D	J	size	DNA	CDR3
TRBV6-1	.	TRBJ1-4	.	TGTGCCAGCAGTGAGGGGGGCTTTAATGAAAAACTGTTTTTT	CASSEGGFNEKLFF
TRBV27	TRBD1	TRBJ2-7	.	TGTGCCAGCAGTTGGGGACAGGGGGAGGGCGAGCAGTACTTC	CASSWGQGEGEQYF
TRBV4-1	TRBD1	TRBJ2-7	.	TGCGCCAGCAGCCTGTCGACAGGGACCTACGAGCAGTACTTC	CASSLSTGTYEQYF
TRBV25-1	.	TRBJ1-1	.	TGTGCCAGCCTGGACAGATTAAACACTGAAGCTTTCTTT	CASLDRLNTEAFF
TRBV7-9	.	TRBJ2-3	.	TGTGCCAGCAGCTTAGGAGAGGAGGGCACAGATACGCAGTATTTT	CASSLGEEGTDTQYF
TRBV2	.	TRBJ2-7	.	TGTGCCAGCAGTGGGAATGACGGTAGCTACTACGAGCAGTACTTC	CASSGNDGSYYEQYF
TRBV7-9	TRBD1	TRBJ2-7	.	TGTGCCAGCAGCTACCGGGACAGGGTCTACGAGCAGTACTTC	CASSYRDRVYEQYF
TRBV25-1	TRBD2	TRBJ2-1	.	TGTGCCAGCAACACACTAGCGAATGAGCAGTTCTTC	CASNTLANEQFF
TRBV19	TRBD2	TRBJ2-7	.	TGTGCCAGTAGCGCCGGGACTAGTCTCGGGGAGCAGTACTTC	CASSAGTSLGEQYF
TRBV11-2	.	TRBJ1-3	.	TGTGCCAGCAGCCCCCCCAGGGTAGGAGGAAACACCATATATTTT	CASSPPRVGGNTIYF
TRBV4-1	.	TRBJ2-1	.	TGCGCCAGCAGCCAAGGGCGGGACTCCTACAATGAGCAGTTCTTC	CASSQGRDSYNEQFF
TRBV4-1	.	TRBJ2-7	.	TGCGCCAGCAGCCAAGTTGGCAGCTACGAGCAGTACTTC	CASSQVGSYEQYF
TRBV6-1	.	TRBJ2-7	.	TGTGCCAGCAGTGGCGAGCAGTACTTC	CASSGEQYF
TRBV10-2	.	TRBJ1-1	.	TGCGCCAGCAGTGAGCTCTTCGACATGAACACTGAAGCTTTCTTT	CASSELFDMNTEAFF
TRBV6-5	TRBD1	TRBJ1-2	once	TGTGCCAGCAGTTACGAACCGCAGGGGGACTATGGCTACACCTTC	CASSYEPQGDYGYTF
TRBV11-2	TRBD1	TRBJ1-2	.	TGTGCCAGCAGCGGTCGTGAAGGGGGCCTCTATGGCTACACCTTC	CASSGREGGLYGYTF
TRBV5-1	TRBD1	TRBJ2-7	.	TGCGCCAGCAGCTTCCAGGGGGCAGAAGAGCAGTACTTC	CASSFQGAEEQYF
TRBV27	TRBD1	TRBJ2-7	.	TGTGCCAGCAGTTTGTTGCCGGGACAGGGGGCCTACGAGCAGTACTTC	CASSLLPGQGAYEQYF
TRBV10-2	.	TRBJ1-1	.	TGCGCCAGCCGGAACAGGAACACTGAAGCTTTCTTT	CASRNRNTEAFF
TRBV5-1	.	TRBJ1-1	.	TGCGCCAGCAGCTTCCAGACCGCCGCAAACACTGAAGCTTTCTTT	CASSFQTAANTEAFF
TRBV6-1	.	TRBJ2-7	few	TGTGCCAGCAGTACCAGGACAGATTACTACGAGCAGTACTTC	CASSTRTDYYEQYF
TRBV21-1	.	TRBJ2-2	.	TGTGCCAGCAGCAAAGCGAAAGAATCCGGGGAGCTGTTTTTT	CASSKAKESGELFF
TRBV4-2	.	TRBJ2-1	.	TGTGCCGTGGGGGAGACCTACAATGAGCAGTTCTTC	CAVGETYNEQFF
TRBV4-1	.	TRBJ2-7	.	TGCGCCAGCAGCCATGCTAGGACGGGATACGAGCAGTACTTC	CASSHARTGYEQYF
TRBV13	.	TRBJ2-5	.	TGTGCCAGCAGCTCCCTAACCTTGGAGACCCAGTACTTC	CASSSLTLETQYF
TRBV13	.	TRBJ2-3	.	TGTGCCAGCAGCATGACCCGGTCCCCAGATACGCAGTATTTT	CASSMTRSPDTQYF
TRBV5-1	.	TRBJ2-7	.	TGCGCCAGCAGCCTGCTGGGATACGAGCCGTACTTC	CASSLLGYEPYF
TRBV7-9	.	TRBJ1-2	.	TGTGCCAGCAGCCCCTTCGGGGTTCGGAACTATGGCTACACCTTC	CASSPFGVRNYGYTF
TRBV4-1	TRBD1	TRBJ2-7	few	TGCGCCAGCAGCCAAGGGGGACAGCCAGCCTACGAGCAGTACTTC	CASSQGGQPAYEQYF
TRBV2	.	TRBJ1-2	.	TGTGCCAGCATCCCCCGCGCAGGGACAATGGAGAGCTACACCTTC	CASIPRAGTMESYTF
TRBV5-4	.	TRBJ1-1	.	TGTGCCAGCAGCTTGGGGACCTCAATTTATGACACGACCACTGAAGCTTTCTTT	CASSLGTSIYDTTTEAFF
TRBV10-3	.	TRBJ1-2	.	TGTGCCATCAGTGAGTCGAAAGTTTTTAGGGACTATGGCTACACCTTC	CAISESKVFRDYGYTF
TRBV6-6	.	TRBJ2-2	.	TGTGCCAGCAGTTACTCGGCGGCCGGGGAGCTGTTTTTT	CASSYSAAGELFF
TRBV5-4	.	TRBJ2-1	.	TGTGCCAGCAGCTTGGCATCGGGTGATGAGCAGTTCTTC	CASSLASGDEQFF
TRBV27	TRBD2	TRBJ2-3	.	TGTGCCAGCAGTTCTACTAGCGGGAGCACAGATACGCAGTATTTT	CASSSTSGSTDTQYF
TRBV5-1	TRBD1	TRBJ1-1	once	TGCGCCAGCAGTTCAGGAAGGGGGCATGGTACTGAAGCTTTCTTT	CASSSGRGHGTEAFF